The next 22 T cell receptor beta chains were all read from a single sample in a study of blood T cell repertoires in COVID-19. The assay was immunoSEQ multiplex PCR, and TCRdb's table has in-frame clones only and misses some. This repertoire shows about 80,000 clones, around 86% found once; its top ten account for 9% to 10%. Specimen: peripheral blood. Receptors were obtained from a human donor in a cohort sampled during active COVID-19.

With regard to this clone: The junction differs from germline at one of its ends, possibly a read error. CDR3 protein: CARSGGRLGETGELFF. The CDR3 DNA is TGTGCCCGCAGCGGCGGGAGGTTAGGGGAGACCGGGGAGCTGTTTTTT. The gene calls are TRBV6-6 and TRBJ2-2; 8 bases are shared with TRBD2. The CDR3 is 16 amino acids. Germline V gene sequence: CDR1 MNHNY, CDR2 SVGAGI (reference sequence).

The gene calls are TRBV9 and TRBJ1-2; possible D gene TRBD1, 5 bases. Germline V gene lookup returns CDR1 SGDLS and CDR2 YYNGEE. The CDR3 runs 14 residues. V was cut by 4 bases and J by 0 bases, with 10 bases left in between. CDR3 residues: CASSPQVTNYGYTF. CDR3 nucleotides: TGTGCCAGCAGCCCACAGGTTACTAACTATGGCTACACCTTC.

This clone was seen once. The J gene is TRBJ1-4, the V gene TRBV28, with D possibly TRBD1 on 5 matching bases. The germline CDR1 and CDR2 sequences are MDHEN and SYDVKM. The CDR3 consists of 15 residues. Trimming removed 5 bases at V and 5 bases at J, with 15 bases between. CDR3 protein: CASSPIGGVNEKLFF. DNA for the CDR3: TGTGCCAGCAGTCCCATCGGGGGTGTCAATGAAAAACTGTTTTTT.

In DNA, the CDR3 is TGTGCCAGCAGCTACCCGGCAGGGGGTATCGAAAAACTGTTTTTT. Amino acids: CASSYPAGGIEKLFF. V and J are TRBV5-6 and TRBJ1-4, with 7 bases lining up with TRBD1. CDR3 length equals 15 residues. Losses at the gene ends were 3 bases for V and 8 bases for J; bases not matched to a gene: 10. Germline V CDR1 and CDR2: SGHDT, YYEEEE.

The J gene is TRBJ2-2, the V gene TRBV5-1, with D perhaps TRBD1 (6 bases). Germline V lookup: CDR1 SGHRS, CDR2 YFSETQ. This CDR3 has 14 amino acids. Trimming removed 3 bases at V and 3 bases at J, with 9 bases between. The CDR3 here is CASSSTGYTGELFF. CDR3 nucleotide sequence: TGCGCCAGCAGCTCGACAGGTTACACCGGGGAGCTGTTTTTT.

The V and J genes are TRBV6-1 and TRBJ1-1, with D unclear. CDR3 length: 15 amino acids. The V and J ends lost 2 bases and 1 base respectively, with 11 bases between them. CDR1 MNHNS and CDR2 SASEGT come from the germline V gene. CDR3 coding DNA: TGTGCCAGCAGTGAACCCCCCTGGCAGAACACTGAAGCTTTCTTT. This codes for CASSEPPWQNTEAFF.

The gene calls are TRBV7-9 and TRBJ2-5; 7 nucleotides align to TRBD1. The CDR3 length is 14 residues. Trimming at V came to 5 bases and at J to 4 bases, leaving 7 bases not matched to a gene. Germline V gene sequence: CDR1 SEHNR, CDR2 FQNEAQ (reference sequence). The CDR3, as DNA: TGTGCCAGCAGCCAGAGACAGGGACGAGAGACCCAGTACTTC. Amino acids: CASSQRQGRETQYF. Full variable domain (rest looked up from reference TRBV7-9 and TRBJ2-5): DTGVSQNPRHKITKRGQNVTFRCDPISEHNRLYWYRQTLGQGPEFLTYFQNEAQLEKSRLLSDRFSAERPKGSFSTLEIQRTEQGDSAMYLCASSQRQGRETQYFGPGTRLLVL.

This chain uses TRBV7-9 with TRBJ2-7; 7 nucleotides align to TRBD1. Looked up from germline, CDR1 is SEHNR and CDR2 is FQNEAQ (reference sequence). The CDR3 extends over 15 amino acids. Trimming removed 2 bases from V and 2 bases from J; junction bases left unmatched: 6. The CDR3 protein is CASSLSWQGAYEQYF. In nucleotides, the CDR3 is TGTGCCAGCAGCTTATCGTGGCAGGGGGCCTACGAGCAGTACTTC.

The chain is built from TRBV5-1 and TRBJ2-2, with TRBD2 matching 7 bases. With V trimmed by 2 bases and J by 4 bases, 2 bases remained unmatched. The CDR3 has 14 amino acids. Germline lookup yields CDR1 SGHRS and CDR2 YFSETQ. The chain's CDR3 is CASSLGGGTGELFF. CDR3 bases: TGCGCCAGCAGCTTAGGCGGGGGCACCGGGGAGCTGTTTTTT.

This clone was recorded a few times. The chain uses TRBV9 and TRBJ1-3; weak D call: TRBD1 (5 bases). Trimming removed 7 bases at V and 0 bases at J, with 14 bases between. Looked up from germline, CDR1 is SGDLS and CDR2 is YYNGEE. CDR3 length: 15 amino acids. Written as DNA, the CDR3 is TGTGCCAGCGGGGCAAGCGATTCCTCTGGAAACACCATATATTTT. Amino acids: CASGASDSSGNTIYF.

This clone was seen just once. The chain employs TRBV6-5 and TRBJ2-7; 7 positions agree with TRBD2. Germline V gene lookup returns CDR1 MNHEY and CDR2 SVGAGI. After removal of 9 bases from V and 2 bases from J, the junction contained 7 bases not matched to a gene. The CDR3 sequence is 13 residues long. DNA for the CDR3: TGTGCCAGTACGCGGGGGATCGCCTACGAGCAGTACTTC. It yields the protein CASTRGIAYEQYF.

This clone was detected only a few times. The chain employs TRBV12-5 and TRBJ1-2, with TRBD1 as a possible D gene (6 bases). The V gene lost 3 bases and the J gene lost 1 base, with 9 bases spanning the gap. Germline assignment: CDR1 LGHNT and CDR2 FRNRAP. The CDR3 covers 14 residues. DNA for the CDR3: TGTGCTAGTGGTTTCCAGGACAGTAACTATGGCTACACCTTC. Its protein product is CASGFQDSNYGYTF. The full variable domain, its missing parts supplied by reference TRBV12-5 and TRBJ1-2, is DARVTQTPRHKVTEMGQEVTMRCQPILGHNTVFWYRQTMMQGLELLAYFRNRAPLDDSGMPKDRFSAEMPDATLATLKIQPSEPRDSAVYFCASGFQDSNYGYTFGSGTRLTVV.

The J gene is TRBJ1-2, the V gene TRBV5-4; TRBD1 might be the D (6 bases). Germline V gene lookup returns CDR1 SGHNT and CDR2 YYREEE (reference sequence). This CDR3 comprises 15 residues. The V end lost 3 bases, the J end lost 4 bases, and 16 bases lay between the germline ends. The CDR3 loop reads CASSSPGEKGYGYTF. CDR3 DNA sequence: TGTGCCAGCAGCTCTCCAGGGGAAAAGGGCTATGGCTACACCTTC.

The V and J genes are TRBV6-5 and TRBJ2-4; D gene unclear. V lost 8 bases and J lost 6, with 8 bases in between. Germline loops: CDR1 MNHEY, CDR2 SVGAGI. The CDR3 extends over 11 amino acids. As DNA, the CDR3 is TGTGCCAGCTACCGGAGAAACATTCAGTACTTC. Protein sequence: CASYRRNIQYF.

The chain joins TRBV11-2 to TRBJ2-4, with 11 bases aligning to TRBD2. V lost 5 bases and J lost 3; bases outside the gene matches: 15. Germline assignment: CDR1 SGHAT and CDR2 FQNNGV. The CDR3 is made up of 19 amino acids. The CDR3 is CASSLPLLAGGVGKNIQYF. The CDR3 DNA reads TGTGCCAGCAGCCTACCCCTGCTAGCGGGGGGTGTTGGCAAAAACATTCAGTACTTC. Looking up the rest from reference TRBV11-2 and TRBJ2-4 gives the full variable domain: EAGVAQSPRYKIIEKRQSVAFWCNPISGHATLYWYQQILGQGPKLLIQFQNNGVVDDSQLPKDRFSAERLKGVDSTLKIQPAKLEDSAVYLCASSLPLLAGGVGKNIQYFGAGTRLSVL.

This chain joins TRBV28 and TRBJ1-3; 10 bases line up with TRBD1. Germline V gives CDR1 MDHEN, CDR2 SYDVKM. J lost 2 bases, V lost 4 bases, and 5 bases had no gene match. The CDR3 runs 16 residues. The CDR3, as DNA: TGTGCCAGCAGTTCCTGGGGACAGGGGACTGGAAACACCATATATTTT. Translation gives CASSSWGQGTGNTIYF.

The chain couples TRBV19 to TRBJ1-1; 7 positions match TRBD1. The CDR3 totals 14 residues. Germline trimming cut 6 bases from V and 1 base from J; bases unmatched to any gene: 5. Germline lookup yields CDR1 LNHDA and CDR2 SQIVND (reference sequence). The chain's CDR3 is CASSHRDRNTEAFF. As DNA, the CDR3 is TGTGCCAGTAGCCACCGGGACAGGAACACTGAAGCTTTCTTT.

The CDR3 region is CASSPGTTLNEQFF. DNA for the CDR3: TGTGCCAGCAGCCCCGGGACTACTCTCAATGAGCAGTTCTTC. The rearrangement joins TRBV6-2 or TRBV6-3 to TRBJ2-1, with 7 nucleotides matching TRBD2. This CDR3 comprises 14 residues. Germline V CDR1 and CDR2: MNHEY, SVGEGT. The V segment lost 6 bases and the J segment 6 bases; nucleotides outside the gene matches: 8.

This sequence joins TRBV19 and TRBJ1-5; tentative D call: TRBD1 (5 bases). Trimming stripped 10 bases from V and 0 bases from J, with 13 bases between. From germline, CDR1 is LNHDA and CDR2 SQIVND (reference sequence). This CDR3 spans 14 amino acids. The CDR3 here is CATQGVASNQPQHF. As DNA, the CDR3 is TGTGCCACCCAGGGTGTGGCTAGCAATCAGCCCCAGCATTTT.

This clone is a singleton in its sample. This CDR3 is CASSAQTAYEQYF. CDR3 bases: TGTGCCAGCAGTGCCCAGACAGCCTACGAGCAGTACTTC. The V call is TRBV25-1, the J call TRBJ2-7, with a weak D call TRBD1 (5 bases). Germline-derived CDR1 and CDR2 are MGHDK and SYGVNS. V was trimmed by 4 bases and J by 2 bases, leaving 9 bases between them. The CDR3 sequence is 13 residues long.

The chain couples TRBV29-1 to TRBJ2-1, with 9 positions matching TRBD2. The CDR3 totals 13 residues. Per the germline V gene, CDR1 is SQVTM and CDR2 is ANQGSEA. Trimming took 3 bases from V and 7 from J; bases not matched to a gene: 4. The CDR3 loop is CSVDASGANEQFF. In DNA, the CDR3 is TGCAGCGTTGACGCTAGCGGGGCTAATGAGCAGTTCTTC.

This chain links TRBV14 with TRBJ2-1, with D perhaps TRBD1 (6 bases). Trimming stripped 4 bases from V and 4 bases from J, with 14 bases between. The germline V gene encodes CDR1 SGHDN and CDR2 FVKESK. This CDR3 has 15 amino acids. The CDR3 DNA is TGTGCCAGCAGCCGACTTGGGGGCACGTACAATGAGCAGTTCTTC. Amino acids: CASSRLGGTYNEQFF. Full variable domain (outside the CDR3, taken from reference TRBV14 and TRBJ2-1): EAGVTQFPSHSVIEKGQTVTLRCDPISGHDNLYWYRRVMGKEIKFLLHFVKESKQDESGMPNNRFLAERTGGTYSTLKVQPAELEDSGVYFCASSRLGGTYNEQFFGPGTRLTVL.